A selection of T cell receptor beta chains follows, all from one sample in a study of T cells in Graves' hyperthyroidism and ophthalmopathy. Using its own MiXCR run on the multiplex PCR reads, TCRdb lists one record per CDR3 protein. The table includes around 540,000 distinct CDR3 sequences, 15% to 20% detected once. Source material: blood. The source is a woman aged 30 to 39 with Graves' ophthalmopathy. Each CDR3 is given with its conserved first and last residue. The D gene is left open where the match is weak. Not all rows give a size; the values are once, few, many and, for expanded clones, a class.

>.|many|TRBV2|TRBJ1-3
CASSGGPGNTIYF
TGTGCCAGCAGTGGCGGCCCCGGAAACACCATATATTTT
>TRBD2|few|TRBV4-3|TRBJ2-3
CASSTGLAPTDTQYF
TGCGCCAGCAGCACGGGACTAGCGCCAACAGATACGCAGTATTTT
>.|many|TRBV18|TRBJ1-1
CASSPPVDTEAFF
TGTGCCAGCTCACCACCAGTGGACACTGAAGCTTTCTTT
>.|many|TRBV4-3|TRBJ2-1
CASSQDRSYNEQFF
TGCGCCAGCAGCCAAGACCGCTCCTACAATGAGCAGTTCTTC
>TRBD1|few|TRBV20-1|TRBJ2-5
CSYSRDRLQETQYF
TGCAGTTATTCCCGGGACAGACTACAAGAGACCCAGTACTTC
>.|.|TRBV6-1|TRBJ1-2
CASSRYSQGNYGYTF
TGTGCCAGCAGTCGGTACTCTCAGGGGAACTATGGCTACACCTTC
>.|.|TRBV5-6|TRBJ1-2
CASSLEMEVGANYGYTF
TGTGCCAGCAGCTTGGAAATGGAAGTGGGAGCTAACTATGGCTACACCTTC
>.|.|TRBV27|TRBJ1-2
CASIGSLYGYTF
TGTGCCAGCATAGGCTCCCTCTATGGCTACACCTTC
>.|.|TRBV28|TRBJ2-5
CASSSNGPIFQETQYF
TGTGCCAGCAGTTCTAATGGGCCTATTTTCCAAGAGACCCAGTACTTC
>.|.|TRBV4-3|TRBJ2-5
CASSQVRRAQETQYF
TGCGCCAGCAGCCAAGTCCGGCGGGCCCAAGAGACCCAGTACTTC
>.|few|TRBV4-3|TRBJ2-1
CASSQGGGSSYNEQFF
TGCGCCAGCAGCCAAGGAGGCGGAAGCTCCTACAATGAGCAGTTCTTC
>TRBD1|many|TRBV28|TRBJ2-1
CASRYDRVDRNEQFF
TGTGCCAGCAGATACGACAGGGTCGACCGCAATGAGCAGTTCTTC
>.|.|TRBV28|TRBJ2-5
CASNPMTVSEAQYF
TGTGCCAGCAACCCTATGACAGTTTCAGAGGCCCAGTACTTC
>TRBD2|few|TRBV24-1|TRBJ2-3
CATSEPGLAGGLDTQYF
TGTGCCACCAGTGAACCGGGACTAGCGGGAGGTCTAGATACGCAGTATTTT
>.|few|TRBV5-1|TRBJ2-7
CASSLKWGQREQYF
TGCGCCAGCAGCTTGAAATGGGGGCAGCGCGAGCAGTACTTC
>TRBD1|.|TRBV11-2|TRBJ1-1
CASSSLDRDSLEAFF
TGTGCCAGCAGCTCCTTGGACAGGGATTCTCTAGAAGCTTTCTTT
>TRBD2|.|TRBV12-3/TRBV12-4|TRBJ2-7
CASSFAGGVGKQYF
TGTGCCAGCAGTTTCGCGGGAGGTGTAGGGAAGCAGTACTTC
>.|few|TRBV27|TRBJ2-1
CASSVDGTFLFYNEQFF
TGTGCCAGCAGTGTAGACGGGACCTTCCTCTTCTACAATGAGCAGTTCTTC
>.|many|TRBV4-1|TRBJ2-7
CASSQEGFGYEQYF
TGCGCCAGCAGCCAAGAGGGGTTCGGCTACGAGCAGTACTTC
>.|.|TRBV3-1|TRBJ1-3
CASSLGRNSGNTIYF
TGTGCCAGCAGCCTAGGACGGAACTCTGGAAACACCATATATTTT
>TRBD2|few|TRBV12-3/TRBV12-4|TRBJ2-1
CASSFSTSGRNYNEQFF
TGTGCCAGCAGTTTTTCGACTAGCGGGAGGAATTACAATGAGCAGTTCTTC
>TRBD1|few|TRBV6-1|TRBJ2-7
CASSFTTGGSYEQYF
TGTGCCAGCAGTTTCACGACAGGGGGCTCCTACGAGCAGTACTTC
>TRBD1|many|TRBV20-1|TRBJ2-2
CSAFPTGEDTGELFF
TGCAGTGCTTTTCCGACAGGGGAGGACACCGGGGAGCTGTTTTTT
>.|.|TRBV7-7|TRBJ2-5
CASSSRGRGPLQETQYF
TGTGCTAGCAGCTCGAGGGGCAGGGGACCTCTTCAAGAGACCCAGTACTTC
>.|many|TRBV7-2|TRBJ2-1
CASSLPPDRSSYNEQFF
TGTGCCAGCAGCCTACCCCCCGACAGGAGCTCCTACAATGAGCAGTTCTTC
>.|.|TRBV12-3/TRBV12-4|TRBJ2-7
CASAGVGGYEQYF
TGTGCCAGCGCAGGGGTAGGTGGGTACGAGCAGTACTTC
>.|many|TRBV5-6|TRBJ2-1
CASSEGLGPSSYNEQFF
TGTGCCAGCAGCGAGGGCTTGGGACCGAGCTCCTACAATGAGCAGTTCTTC
>.|.|TRBV28|TRBJ1-5
CASSSPDRWMDQPQHF
TGTGCCAGCAGTTCTCCCGACAGGTGGATGGATCAGCCCCAGCATTTT
>.|once|TRBV20-1|TRBJ2-1
CSATEGGAGRGIDEQFF
TGCAGTGCTACTGAAGGAGGGGCCGGGAGAGGAATCGATGAGCAGTTCTTC
>.|.|TRBV6-5|TRBJ2-1
CASSYLSGNEQFF
TGTGCCAGCAGTTACTTAAGCGGCAATGAGCAGTTCTTC
>.|.|TRBV29-1|TRBJ2-1
CSVLRRRLTGSNEQFF
TGCAGCGTTTTACGGCGGCGGCTTACAGGGAGTAATGAGCAGTTCTTC
>TRBD2|many|TRBV20-1|TRBJ2-1
CSARILAGVGEQFF
TGCAGTGCTAGGATACTAGCGGGAGTGGGTGAGCAGTTCTTC
>TRBD2|many|TRBV11-2|TRBJ2-1
CASSHPSGDLNEQFF
TGTGCCAGCAGCCACCCCAGCGGGGACCTCAATGAGCAGTTCTTC
>.|.|TRBV27|TRBJ1-2
CASSRVVTNPGIYGYTF
TGTGCCAGCAGTAGGGTCGTGACCAACCCTGGCATCTATGGCTACACCTTC
>.|few|TRBV14|TRBJ2-5
CASSQAGLRETQYF
TGTGCCAGCAGCCAAGCCGGATTAAGGGAGACCCAGTACTTC
>TRBD1|.|TRBV7-2|TRBJ1-4
CASSQSQGVEKLFF
TGTGCCAGCAGCCAGTCCCAGGGGGTTGAAAAACTGTTTTTT
>TRBD1|.|TRBV30|TRBJ1-4
CAWTGGGEKLFF
TGTGCCTGGACAGGGGGCGGGGAAAAACTGTTTTTT
>TRBD1|few|TRBV20-1|TRBJ2-6
CSARRQGVSGANVLTF
TGCAGTGCTAGGCGACAGGGGGTCTCTGGGGCCAACGTCCTGACTTTC
>.|many|TRBV6-1|TRBJ1-2
CASSDGPTVYGYTF
TGTGCCAGCAGTGACGGGCCGACGGTTTATGGCTACACCTTC
>TRBD1|many|TRBV5-1|TRBJ2-3
CASFPGQASTDTQYF
TGCGCCAGCTTCCCGGGACAGGCGAGCACAGATACGCAGTATTTT
>TRBD1|many|TRBV20-1|TRBJ2-3
CSAEQGRTDTQYF
TGCAGTGCCGAACAGGGGCGGACAGATACGCAGTATTTT
>.|few|TRBV28|TRBJ1-4
CASGETAYNEKLFF
TGTGCCAGCGGGGAAACAGCCTATAATGAAAAACTGTTTTTT
>TRBD2|many|TRBV15|TRBJ2-1
CATSGLAGAPYNEQFF
TGTGCCACCAGCGGCCTAGCGGGAGCACCCTACAATGAGCAGTTCTTC
>.|.|TRBV12-3/TRBV12-4|TRBJ2-2
CASSPLHRQGVGGELFF
TGTGCCAGCAGTCCCCTACACCGCCAAGGGGTTGGCGGGGAGCTGTTTTTT
>.|.|TRBV27|TRBJ2-3
CASTWRGPRGDTQYF
TGTGCCAGCACCTGGAGGGGCCCCAGGGGTGATACGCAGTATTTT
>TRBD2|few|TRBV20-1|TRBJ2-1
CSGLAGVYNEQFF
TGCAGTGGACTAGCGGGGGTCTACAATGAGCAGTTCTTC
>.|many|TRBV12-3/TRBV12-4|TRBJ2-5
CASSLEPLEETQYF
TGTGCCAGCAGTTTAGAGCCTCTTGAGGAGACCCAGTACTTC
>.|many|TRBV11-2|TRBJ2-5
CASSLVRGPQETQYF
TGTGCCAGCAGCTTAGTCCGGGGTCCCCAAGAGACCCAGTACTTC
>.|many|TRBV18|TRBJ1-2
CASSPGGRSGYTF
TGTGCCAGCTCACCGGGGGGGCGAAGTGGCTACACCTTC
>.|few|TRBV5-1|TRBJ2-7
CASSASSGTLSYEQYF
TGCGCCAGCAGCGCCTCATCCGGGACGCTCTCCTACGAGCAGTACTTC
>TRBD1|many|TRBV20-1|TRBJ1-1
CSARDGQGWDEAFF
TGCAGTGCTAGAGACGGACAGGGGTGGGATGAAGCTTTCTTT
>TRBD1|many|TRBV11-2|TRBJ2-1
CASSPGQAADEQFF
TGTGCCAGCAGCCCAGGACAGGCGGCCGATGAGCAGTTCTTC
>.|many|TRBV29-1|TRBJ2-1
CSVEDTVSEQFF
TGCAGCGTTGAAGACACAGTTTCTGAGCAGTTCTTC
>.|.|TRBV28|TRBJ1-1
CASSSYLGQINTEAFF
TGTGCCAGCAGTTCCTATCTAGGACAGATCAACACTGAAGCTTTCTTT